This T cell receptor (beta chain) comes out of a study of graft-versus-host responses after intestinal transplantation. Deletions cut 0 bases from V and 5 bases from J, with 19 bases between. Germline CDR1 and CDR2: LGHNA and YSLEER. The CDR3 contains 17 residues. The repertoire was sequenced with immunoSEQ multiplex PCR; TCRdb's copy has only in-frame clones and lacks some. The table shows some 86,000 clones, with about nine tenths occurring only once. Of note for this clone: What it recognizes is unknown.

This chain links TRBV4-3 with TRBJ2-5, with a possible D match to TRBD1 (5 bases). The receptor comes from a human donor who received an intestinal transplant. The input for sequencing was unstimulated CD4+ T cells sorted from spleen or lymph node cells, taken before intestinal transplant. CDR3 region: CASSQELDPGRVETQYF. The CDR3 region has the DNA TGCGCCAGCAGCCAAGAATTGGACCCCGGCAGGGTGGAGACCCAGTACTTC.